These 27 T cell receptor beta chains originate from one sample sequenced in a study of T cell changes during pregnancy in multiple sclerosis. Only in-frame clones appear in the TCRdb table, and some are missing; sequencing was by immunoSEQ multiplex PCR. The sample contains tens of thousands of clones, about 91% of which appear only once. The specimen was CD4+ T cells from peripheral blood mononuclear cells, collected in the first trimester of pregnancy. These receptors were taken from a female donor with multiple sclerosis, enrolled in a pregnancy study.

This rearrangement joins TRBV29-1 to TRBJ2-2, with D perhaps TRBD1 (5 bases). The V end was cut by 7 bases, the J end by 0 bases, with 15 bases between. Germline values: CDR1 SQVTM, CDR2 ANQGSEA. The CDR3 sequence is 15 residues long. In DNA form, the CDR3 reads TGCAGCGGAACCAAGGGGTCCGCGAACACCGGGGAGCTGTTTTTT. It specifies CSGTKGSANTGELFF.

The rearrangement links TRBV7-7 to TRBJ2-1, with a tentative D call TRBD1 (5 bases). This CDR3 spans 15 amino acids. In germline, CDR1 is SSHAT, CDR2 FNYEAQ (reference sequence). The ends were cut back, 5 bases at V and 0 bases at J, with 11 bases in the middle. The CDR3 region is CASSAAGNSYNEQFF. The CDR3 DNA follows: TGTGCCAGCAGCGCGGCAGGGAACTCCTACAATGAGCAGTTCTTC.

The chain employs TRBV7-2 and TRBJ1-1; TRBD1 might be the D (6 bases). The ends were cut back, 5 bases at V and 6 bases at J, with 16 bases in the middle. Germline assignment: CDR1 SGHTA and CDR2 FQGNSA. This CDR3 is built from 14 residues. The CDR3 loop reads CASSITGPSAEAFF. The CDR3 nucleotides are TGTGCCAGCAGCATCACAGGGCCGTCGGCTGAAGCTTTCTTT.

This rearrangement joins TRBV6-1 to TRBJ1-1, with a possible D match to TRBD1 (5 bases). The CDR3 sequence is 14 residues long. V was shortened by 1 base and J by 4 bases, with 10 bases between the two germline ends. Germline CDR1 and CDR2: MNHNS and SASEGT. CDR3 sequence: CASSEGGVFTEAFF. The CDR3 nucleotides are TGTGCCAGCAGTGAAGGGGGGGTATTCACTGAAGCTTTCTTT.

This chain connects TRBV7-9 to TRBJ1-2; 7 bases agree with TRBD1. CDR3 size: 14 residues. Germline CDR1 SEHNR, CDR2 FQNEAQ (reference sequence). The ends lost 3 bases at V and 8 bases at J; junction bases unmatched: 9. The CDR3 sequence is CASSLTQGVEGYTF. In DNA, the CDR3 is TGTGCCAGCAGCTTGACGCAGGGGGTGGAAGGCTACACCTTC.

This sequence joins TRBV30 and TRBJ1-3; TRBD1 might be the D (5 bases). V gave up 3 bases and J gave up 3 bases, with 12 bases separating them. Germline CDR1 and CDR2: GTSNPN and SVGIG (reference sequence). The CDR3 is 14 residues long. The CDR3 loop reads CAWRGPGDGNTIYF. The CDR3 bases are TGTGCCTGGAGGGGACCGGGGGATGGAAACACCATATATTTT. The full variable domain, completed using reference TRBV30 and TRBJ1-3, is SQTIHQWPATLVQPVGSPLSLECTVEGTSNPNLYWYRQAAGRGLQLLFYSVGIGQISSEVPQNLSASRPQDRQFILSSKKLLLSDSGFYLCAWRGPGDGNTIYFGEGSWLTVV.

The rearrangement links TRBV18 to TRBJ1-3; 8 bases align to TRBD1. Germline CDR1 KGHSH, CDR2 LQKENI. This CDR3 is 16 amino acids long. V was pared by 3 bases and J by 0 bases, with 4 bases of the junction left unmatched. Here the CDR3 reads CASSPEDRVSGNTIYF. CDR3 nucleotide sequence: TGTGCCAGCTCACCCGAGGACAGGGTCTCTGGAAACACCATATATTTT.

The chain has TRBV9 and TRBJ2-3; the D gene is possibly TRBD2 (7 bases). The V gene lost 4 bases and the J gene lost 2 bases, with 20 bases spanning the gap. CDR1 and CDR2 from the germline V gene are SGDLS and YYNGEE. The CDR3 covers 17 residues. As DNA, the CDR3 is TGTGCCAGCAGCTCACTCGGGGGGCCCCCCCCCACAGATACGCAGTATTTT. Its translation is CASSSLGGPPPTDTQYF.

The V call is TRBV9, the J call TRBJ2-7; TRBD2 is a possible D gene (6 bases). CDR3 length equals 15 residues. Trimming pared 0 bases from V and 2 bases from J, leaving 12 bases between. The germline V gene encodes CDR1 SGDLS and CDR2 YYNGEE. The DNA for the CDR3 is TGTGCCAGCAGCGTAGATCCGGGGGTCCCCTACGAGCAGTACTTC. Residues: CASSVDPGVPYEQYF.

V usage is TRBV4-2 and J usage is TRBJ1-2; D may be TRBD1 (5 bases). The germline V gene encodes CDR1 LGHNA and CDR2 YNFKEQ. Trimming removed 3 bases at V and 2 bases at J, with 13 bases between. The CDR3 extends over 15 amino acids. CDR3 DNA sequence: TGTGCCAGCAGCCACCCCGGGACTGAGAACTATGGCTACACCTTC. This translates into CASSHPGTENYGYTF.

This clone has just one count. This sequence joins TRBV9 and TRBJ2-7; D possibly corresponds to TRBD1 (6 bases). The CDR3 is made up of 14 amino acids. CDR1 and CDR2 from the germline V gene are SGDLS and YYNGEE. V was shortened by 0 bases and J by 6 bases, with 13 bases between the two germline ends. CDR3 in DNA: TGTGCCAGCAGCGTAGGGGCCAGGGGCGGCGAGCAGTACTTC. Translating gives CASSVGARGGEQYF.

The J gene is TRBJ2-2, the V gene TRBV7-2; D is unresolved. From germline, CDR1 is SGHTA and CDR2 FQGNSA. Trimming took 0 bases from V and 3 from J, leaving 5 bases between them. The CDR3 consists of 14 residues. As DNA, the CDR3 is TGTGCCAGCAGCTTAGCCCAGTACACCGGGGAGCTGTTTTTT. It translates to CASSLAQYTGELFF.

In its sample, this clone was seen once. The chain is built from TRBV11-2 and TRBJ1-2, with unresolved D. The V end was cut by 2 bases, the J end by 0 bases, with 7 bases between. This CDR3 is 14 amino acids long. In germline, CDR1 is SGHAT, CDR2 FQNNGV. Here the CDR3 reads CASSLIETNYGYTF. DNA of the CDR3: TGTGCCAGCAGCTTAATTGAGACTAACTATGGCTACACCTTC. The full variable domain, its missing parts supplied by reference TRBV11-2 and TRBJ1-2, is EAGVAQSPRYKIIEKRQSVAFWCNPISGHATLYWYQQILGQGPKLLIQFQNNGVVDDSQLPKDRFSAERLKGVDSTLKIQPAKLEDSAVYLCASSLIETNYGYTFGSGTRLTVV.

The V gene is TRBV7-3, the J gene TRBJ2-5; 13 bases line up with TRBD2. CDR3 length equals 17 residues. Trimming removed 5 bases from V and 3 bases from J; junction bases left unmatched: 9. Looked up from germline, CDR1 is SGHTA and CDR2 is FQGTGA. CDR3 in amino acids: CASSLRLAGGKKETQYF. The CDR3 bases are TGTGCCAGCAGCCTGAGACTAGCGGGGGGAAAAAAAGAGACCCAGTACTTC. Looking up the rest from reference TRBV7-3 and TRBJ2-5 gives the full variable domain: GAGVSQTPSNKVTEKGKYVELRCDPISGHTALYWYRQSLGQGPEFLIYFQGTGAADDSGLPNDRFFAVRPEGSVSTLKIQRTERGDSAVYLCASSLRLAGGKKETQYFGPGTRLLVL.

The chain recombines TRBV2 with TRBJ1-6, with a possible D match to TRBD1 (5 bases). The CDR3 runs to 13 residues. CDR1 is SNHLY, CDR2 FYNNEI, per germline. The V end was cut by 9 bases, the J end by 8 bases, with 14 bases between. The CDR3 region has the DNA TGTGCCAGTCGCAGGGAAGGGGATTCACCCCTCCACTTT. Translation: CASRREGDSPLHF.

This sequence joins TRBV7-2 and TRBJ2-7; 7 positions agree with TRBD2. The V gene end was trimmed by 4 bases and the J gene end by 4 bases; junction bases not matched to a gene: 7. CDR1 is SGHTA, CDR2 FQGNSA, per germline. This CDR3 has 14 residues. In DNA, the CDR3 is TGTGCCAGCAGCTCCCAGCGGGGATGGTACGAGCAGTACTTC. Amino acid sequence: CASSSQRGWYEQYF.

V and J are TRBV9 and TRBJ2-1; 7 bases match TRBD1. This CDR3 region has 16 residues. V lost 4 bases, J lost 0 bases, and 7 bases stayed unmatched. In germline, CDR1 is SGDLS, CDR2 YYNGEE. This CDR3 is CASSPIRGSSYNEQFF. Here the CDR3 DNA reads TGTGCCAGCAGCCCGATCAGGGGGAGCTCCTACAATGAGCAGTTCTTC.

The chain combines TRBV29-1 with TRBJ1-3, with D maybe TRBD1 (6 bases). The V gene's germline CDR1 is SQVTM and CDR2 ANQGSEA. The CDR3 is 14 amino acids. V was shortened by 6 bases and J by 4 bases, with 16 bases between the two germline ends. CDR3: CSVLPGTPGNTIYF. The CDR3 DNA reads TGCAGCGTCCTCCCCGGGACACCCGGAAACACCATATATTTT.

The rearrangement joins TRBV18 to TRBJ2-2; a weak D match, TRBD1 (5 bases). The CDR3 sequence is 17 residues long. Germline V gives CDR1 KGHSH, CDR2 LQKENI. Trimming removed 1 base at V and 4 bases at J, with 16 bases between. The CDR3 DNA reads TGTGCCAGCTCACCACTCTTTGGGCCAGGGCCCACCGGGGAGCTGTTTTTT. Its translation: CASSPLFGPGPTGELFF. The complete variable domain, with remaining parts taken from reference TRBV18 and TRBJ2-2, reads NAGVMQNPRHLVRRRGQEARLRCSPMKGHSHVYWYRQLPEEGLKFMVYLQKENIIDESGMPKERFSAEFPKEGPSILRIQQVVRGDSAAYFCASSPLFGPGPTGELFFGEGSRLTVL.

The chain has TRBV19 and TRBJ1-4; 7 positions match TRBD1. Germline assignment: CDR1 LNHDA and CDR2 SQIVND (reference sequence). With 5 bases clipped from V and 8 bases from J, the junction kept 20 bases outside the gene matches. The CDR3 has 18 amino acids. CDR3 protein: CASSPRTGISSFPEKLFF. As DNA, the CDR3 is TGTGCCAGTAGTCCTCGGACAGGTATCTCGTCGTTCCCCGAAAAACTGTTTTTT.

The rearrangement uses TRBV5-1 and TRBJ2-3, with 7 positions matching TRBD2. The CDR3 sequence is 15 residues long. The junction had 1 base not matched to a gene; V was cut back by 0 bases and J by 0 bases. CDR1 and CDR2 (germline): SGHRS, YFSETQ. Here the CDR3 reads CASSLGGGSTDTQYF. The CDR3 bases are TGCGCCAGCAGCTTGGGCGGGGGTAGCACAGATACGCAGTATTTT.

This clone was recorded once. The V gene is TRBV7-9, the J gene TRBJ1-2; 7 bases match TRBD1. Trimming removed 1 base from V and 5 bases from J; junction bases left unmatched: 10. Germline CDR1 SEHNR, CDR2 FQNEAQ (reference sequence). The CDR3 spans 16 residues. In nucleotides, the CDR3 is TGTGCCAGCAGCTTAGTCCCCACAGGGGATTTGTATGGCTACACCTTC. This sequence encodes CASSLVPTGDLYGYTF.

A single count supports this clone. This chain uses TRBV29-1 with TRBJ2-5; TRBD1 might be the D (5 bases). Gene TRBJ2-7 matches the end of the DNA better, so the J call may be wrong. The CDR3 extends over 11 amino acids. Germline V gene lookup returns CDR1 SQVTM and CDR2 ANQGSEA. CDR3 loop: CSVLDSYEQYF. Written as DNA, the CDR3 is TGCAGCGTTCTAGACAGCTACGAGCAGTACTTC.

This sequence joins TRBV9 and TRBJ1-3; 9 nucleotides match TRBD1. This CDR3 region has 15 residues. Germline-derived CDR1 and CDR2 are SGDLS and YYNGEE. V dropped 3 bases and J dropped 4; count of bases not matched to a gene: 5. CDR3 nucleotides: TGTGCCAGCAGCGGAGGGACAGGGACCGGAAACACCATATATTTT. This codes for CASSGGTGTGNTIYF. Together with reference TRBV9 and TRBJ1-3, the CDR3 gives the full variable domain: DSGVTQTPKHLITATGQRVTLRCSPRSGDLSVYWYQQSLDQGLQFLIQYYNGEERAKGNILERFSAQQFPDLHSELNLSSLELGDSALYFCASSGGTGTGNTIYFGEGSWLTVV.

The chain uses TRBV9 and TRBJ2-5; 15 bases map to TRBD2. The CDR3 has 17 residues. J gave up 2 bases and V 4 bases, and 6 bases lay outside the gene matches. Germline V gene data show CDR1 as SGDLS and CDR2 as YYNGEE. The CDR3 sequence is CASSMGTSGGTQETQYF. For the CDR3, the DNA is TGTGCCAGCAGCATGGGGACTAGCGGGGGGACTCAAGAGACCCAGTACTTC.

The CDR3 is CASSQAPELAGGHDTQYF. The CDR3 DNA is TGTGCCAGCAGCCAAGCCCCTGAACTAGCGGGGGGGCATGATACGCAGTATTTT. This chain joins TRBV4-2 and TRBJ2-3, with TRBD2 matching 13 bases. Trimming at V came to 1 base and at J to 6 bases, leaving 10 bases not matched to a gene. The germline CDR1 and CDR2 sequences are LGHNA and YNFKEQ. This CDR3 contains 18 residues.

V usage is TRBV2 and J usage is TRBJ2-5, with D possibly matching TRBD2 (6 bases). Germline CDR1 SNHLY, CDR2 FYNNEI. CDR3 length equals 14 residues. Trimming pared 5 bases from V and 7 bases from J, leaving 17 bases between. The CDR3 DNA follows: TGTGCCAGCAGTCCTACCGGGACTCCGGGGACCCAGTACTTC. Its translation is CASSPTGTPGTQYF.